This T cell receptor (beta chain) was identified during a study of blood T cells in healthy people across ages. Alongside a J-beta primer mix, a sample-barcoded 5' primer served in a second PCR lasting about 7 to 11 cycles. Via MiXCR, TCRdb re-called the 5' RACE reads, giving one row per CDR3 protein. The profile shows hundreds of thousands of distinct CDR3 sequences, under 40% of them singletons. Germline values: CDR1 DFQATT, CDR2 SNEGSKA (reference sequence). Trimming cost V 1 base and J 3 bases, with 12 bases left between them. The CDR3 has 14 amino acids. Material for sequencing was blood. This TCR came from a man aged 18 to 30 in good health. The chain combines TRBV20-1 with TRBJ1-1; the D gene is possibly TRBD1 (5 bases). The CDR3 sequence: CSARGLGEYTEAFF. The CDR3 bases are TGCAGTGCTAGAGGTTTAGGGGAGTACACTGAAGCTTTCTTT.